The 2 T cell receptor beta chains listed next were all sequenced from one sample in a study of a mutant IDH1 vaccine in newly diagnosed glioma. These receptors' antigens are unknown. Time point reported: week 23, last vaccination. Each vaccine dose was 300 ug of mutant IDH1 20-mer peptide, with topical imiquimod. Libraries were prepared by immunoSEQ multiplex PCR; TCRdb keeps only in-frame clonotypes and omits some of them. The sample lists some 30,000 clones, around 89% occurring once. The sample consisted of PBMCs, taken from a glioma patient whose treatment included an IDH1 peptide vaccine. These receptors all stem from a middle-aged man with glioma.

The rearrangement joins TRBV2 to TRBJ1-3; no clear D. This CDR3 comprises 15 residues. Germline V CDR1 and CDR2: SNHLY, FYNNEI. V was shortened by 1 base and J by 4 bases, with 11 bases between the two germline ends. DNA of the CDR3: TGTGCCAGCAGTGAAGGCAGATCAACGGGAAACACCATATATTTT. This sequence encodes CASSEGRSTGNTIYF.

The genes are TRBV5-1 and TRBJ1-1; maybe TRBD1 (6 bases). V lost 4 bases, J lost 1 base, and 20 bases lay in between. This CDR3 has 17 residues. Germline V gene lookup returns CDR1 SGHRS and CDR2 YFSETQ. The CDR3 sequence is CASSPGPQGIANTEAFF. Written as DNA, the CDR3 is TGCGCCAGCAGCCCGGGGCCCCAGGGGATTGCGAACACTGAAGCTTTCTTT.